A selection of T cell receptor beta chains follows, all from one sample in a study of shared clonotypes between healthy human individuals. Profiling relied on immunoSEQ multiplex PCR, and the TCRdb table lists in-frame clones only, not all of them. This table has about 750,000 clones, about 92% appearing once. What was sequenced was naive CD8+ T cells sorted from blood. The receptors come from a man aged 25 to 40 in good health. Both conserved end residues are part of each CDR3. The D gene is left open where the match is weak. Clone size is given for some rows only: seen once, a few or many times, or a class if the clone is expanded.

size: -; V: TRBV6-5; J: TRBJ2-1; D: -; DNA: TGTGCCAGCAGTTACGGTATTACCCAGCCTAACAATGAGCAGTTCTTC; CDR3: CASSYGITQPNNEQFF
size: -; V: TRBV4-3; J: TRBJ2-1; D: -; DNA: TGCGCCAGCAGCCAAGATCTAGGTTACAATGAGCAGTTCTTC; CDR3: CASSQDLGYNEQFF
size: -; V: TRBV27; J: TRBJ2-3; D: TRBD1; DNA: TGTGCCAGCAGTTTCATAGGGGGCGACACAGATACGCAGTATTTT; CDR3: CASSFIGGDTDTQYF
size: -; V: TRBV5-1; J: TRBJ2-7; D: TRBD2; DNA: TGCGCCAGCAGCTTCCGTCTAGCGGGAGCCCCCGGCGAGCAGTACTTC; CDR3: CASSFRLAGAPGEQYF
size: -; V: TRBV7-2; J: TRBJ1-4; D: -; DNA: TGTGCCAGCAGCTCTACAGGGAGGGAACTGTTTTTT; CDR3: CASSSTGRELFF
size: -; V: TRBV7-9; J: TRBJ1-1; D: TRBD1; DNA: TGTGCCAGCAGCTTAGCCGGCCTCGACAGGGCATCTCTTGAAGCTTTCTTT; CDR3: CASSLAGLDRASLEAFF
size: -; V: TRBV7-8; J: TRBJ2-1; D: TRBD2; DNA: TGTGCCAGCAGCGCGGGACTAGCGGGAGAGGTCTCCTACAATGAGCAGTTCTTC; CDR3: CASSAGLAGEVSYNEQFF
size: -; V: TRBV13; J: TRBJ2-1; D: TRBD2; DNA: TGTGCCAGCAGCTTGCCTCCGGGACTAGCGGGAGGTGTCGGGAACAATGAGCAGTTCTTC; CDR3: CASSLPPGLAGGVGNNEQFF
size: -; V: TRBV10-1; J: TRBJ2-7; D: -; DNA: TGCGCCAGCAGTGAGATCCTTGGCTCCGAGCAGTACTTC; CDR3: CASSEILGSEQYF
size: -; V: TRBV6-5; J: TRBJ1-2; D: -; DNA: TGTGCCAGCAGTTACGATTCTTGGGAGCCTAACTATGGCTACACCTTC; CDR3: CASSYDSWEPNYGYTF
size: -; V: TRBV6-1; J: TRBJ2-5; D: -; DNA: TGTGCCAGCAACCAGGGAGATTACGGCCAAGAGACCCAGTACTTC; CDR3: CASNQGDYGQETQYF
size: -; V: TRBV4-3; J: TRBJ2-2; D: -; DNA: TGCGCCAGCAGCCAAGATACCTGGGCCTCCAGGGCCATCCCCGGGGAGCTGTTTTTT; CDR3: CASSQDTWASRAIPGELFF
size: -; V: TRBV7-9; J: TRBJ2-7; D: TRBD1; DNA: TGTGCCAGTACCGACCGGGGACAGGGGGTTTCCTACGAGCAGTACTTC; CDR3: CASTDRGQGVSYEQYF
size: -; V: TRBV27; J: TRBJ2-1; D: TRBD1; DNA: TGTGCCAGCAGTTTCTTTATCCCGGGACAGGGGGCAGGTGAGCAGTTCTTC; CDR3: CASSFFIPGQGAGEQFF
size: -; V: TRBV29-1; J: TRBJ1-3; D: -; DNA: TGCAGCGTTGACGAGGGCAGCTCTGGAAACACCATATATTTT; CDR3: CSVDEGSSGNTIYF
size: -; V: TRBV29-1; J: TRBJ1-2; D: -; DNA: TGCAGCGTTGATAGGGGGAATGGCTACACCTTC; CDR3: CSVDRGNGYTF
size: -; V: TRBV9; J: TRBJ2-5; D: -; DNA: TGTGCCAGCAGCCCCCCGGAGAACCAAGAGACCCAGTACTTC; CDR3: CASSPPENQETQYF
size: few; V: TRBV6-5; J: TRBJ2-2; D: -; DNA: TGTGCCAGCAGTTACGGGGCGGGCACCGGGGAGCTGTTTTTT; CDR3: CASSYGAGTGELFF
size: -; V: TRBV28; J: TRBJ2-3; D: -; DNA: TGTGCCAGCAGAAAACAGGGGGAGGGCAATGGGGGCACAGATACGCAGTATTTT; CDR3: CASRKQGEGNGGTDTQYF
size: once; V: TRBV28; J: TRBJ2-4; D: TRBD2; DNA: TGTGCCAGCAGCGGACTAGCGGGGATAAACATTCAGTACTTC; CDR3: CASSGLAGINIQYF
size: -; V: TRBV18; J: TRBJ2-2; D: TRBD1; DNA: TGTGCCAGCTCACCACACGAACTAACAAGGGGGCCGAACACCGGGGAGCTGTTTTTT; CDR3: CASSPHELTRGPNTGELFF
size: -; V: TRBV7-2; J: TRBJ2-3; D: -; DNA: TGTGCCAGCAGCTTAGAGGACTCCCCAAGGGCCACAGATACGCAGTATTTT; CDR3: CASSLEDSPRATDTQYF
size: -; V: TRBV29-1; J: TRBJ2-1; D: -; DNA: TGCAGCGTTAGTCCAAGCTCCTACAATGAGCAGTTCTTC; CDR3: CSVSPSSYNEQFF
size: -; V: TRBV5-1; J: TRBJ1-2; D: -; DNA: TGCGCCAGCAGCTTATATAGACGGTCAGCTAACTATGGCTACACCTTC; CDR3: CASSLYRRSANYGYTF
size: -; V: TRBV7-9; J: TRBJ2-1; D: -; DNA: TGTGCCAGCAGCTTAGTCTACAATGAGCAGTTCTTC; CDR3: CASSLVYNEQFF
size: -; V: TRBV29-1; J: TRBJ2-2; D: TRBD2; DNA: TGCAGCGTTTCCCGACTAGCGGGAGAAGGGGCCGGGGAGCTGTTTTTT; CDR3: CSVSRLAGEGAGELFF
size: -; V: TRBV7-9; J: TRBJ2-7; D: -; DNA: TGTGCCAGCAGCTTGTCAGAATCCTACGAGCAGTACTTC; CDR3: CASSLSESYEQYF
size: -; V: TRBV29-1; J: TRBJ1-2; D: TRBD1; DNA: TGCAGCGCTATAGGACAGGGAGGCGGCTACACCTTC; CDR3: CSAIGQGGGYTF
size: -; V: TRBV30; J: TRBJ1-2; D: -; DNA: TGTGCCTGGAGACCGGGGGGCGACTATGGCTACACCTTC; CDR3: CAWRPGGDYGYTF
size: -; V: TRBV19; J: TRBJ2-7; D: TRBD1; DNA: TGTGCCAGTAGTATACGACAGGGTTACCACGAGCAGTACTTC; CDR3: CASSIRQGYHEQYF
size: -; V: TRBV6-6; J: TRBJ2-7; D: TRBD1; DNA: TGTGCCAGCACTTATGACAGGGGGTCCTACGAGCAGTACTTC; CDR3: CASTYDRGSYEQYF
size: -; V: TRBV11-2; J: TRBJ2-3; D: -; DNA: TGTGCCAGCAGCTTAGTGCAGCGGTCCACAGATACGCAGTATTTT; CDR3: CASSLVQRSTDTQYF
size: -; V: TRBV19; J: TRBJ2-3; D: TRBD2; DNA: TGTGCCAGTAGACCGGTCCTCAGCGGGAGCGACTGGAGCACAGATACGCAGTATTTT; CDR3: CASRPVLSGSDWSTDTQYF
size: -; V: TRBV29-1; J: TRBJ2-1; D: TRBD1; DNA: TGCAGCGTCTCCGGACAGGGGATGATCAATGAGCAGTTCTTC; CDR3: CSVSGQGMINEQFF
size: -; V: TRBV9; J: TRBJ1-1; D: -; DNA: TGTGCCAGCAGCCTGGGGGGGAGCACTGAAGCTTTCTTT; CDR3: CASSLGGSTEAFF
size: -; V: TRBV10-1; J: TRBJ2-4; D: -; DNA: TGCGCCAGCAACTTCAGGGTAGCCAAAAACATTCAGTACTTC; CDR3: CASNFRVAKNIQYF
size: -; V: TRBV7-2; J: TRBJ2-1; D: -; DNA: TGTGCCAGCAGCTTTTTGGAGAATGAGCAGTTCTTC; CDR3: CASSFLENEQFF
size: -; V: TRBV7-9; J: TRBJ2-1; D: -; DNA: TGTGCCAGCAGTCCCGATAGCGGTTACTCCTACAATGAGCAGTTCTTC; CDR3: CASSPDSGYSYNEQFF
size: -; V: TRBV27; J: TRBJ2-1; D: -; DNA: TGTGCCAGCAGTCCCAGCGGGTCCTACAATGAGCAGTTCTTC; CDR3: CASSPSGSYNEQFF
size: -; V: TRBV9; J: TRBJ2-1; D: TRBD2; DNA: TGTGCCAGCAGCGTAGAGGCGGGGGGCTACAATGAGCAGTTCTTC; CDR3: CASSVEAGGYNEQFF
size: -; V: TRBV5-1; J: TRBJ2-7; D: -; DNA: TGCGCCAGCAGAGGAGGCCACGAGCAGTACTTC; CDR3: CASRGGHEQYF
size: -; V: TRBV7-8; J: TRBJ1-2; D: -; DNA: TGTGCCAGCAGCCTCGACTCGGGGGGGAACTATGGCTACACCTTC; CDR3: CASSLDSGGNYGYTF
size: once; V: TRBV7-8; J: TRBJ2-1; D: -; DNA: TGTGCCAGCAGCTATGCCCCCGGGAGCTCCTACAATGAGCAGTTCTTC; CDR3: CASSYAPGSSYNEQFF
size: -; V: TRBV28; J: TRBJ1-5; D: -; DNA: TGTGCCAGCAGTGAGGGTCCTTATAGCAATCAGCCCCAGCATTTT; CDR3: CASSEGPYSNQPQHF
size: -; V: TRBV27; J: TRBJ2-7; D: TRBD2; DNA: TGTGCCAGCTCAACCCCGGGACTAGCGAGGGAGCAGTACTTC; CDR3: CASSTPGLAREQYF
size: -; V: TRBV6-6; J: TRBJ1-2; D: TRBD1; DNA: TGTGCCAGCAATTCTGTGGGCAGGGGGAAGGAGGGCTACACCTTC; CDR3: CASNSVGRGKEGYTF
size: -; V: TRBV6-1; J: TRBJ2-3; D: -; DNA: TGTGCCAGCACTGACAAGGACAGTCCCACAGATACGCAGTATTTT; CDR3: CASTDKDSPTDTQYF
size: -; V: TRBV2; J: TRBJ1-5; D: TRBD1; DNA: TGTGCCAGCAGTGGGGGACAGAACAATCAGCCCCAGCATTTT; CDR3: CASSGGQNNQPQHF
size: -; V: TRBV4-3; J: TRBJ2-7; D: TRBD1; DNA: TGCGCCAGCAGCCAAGATTGGGCAGGGGGCTGGGACGAGCAGTACTTC; CDR3: CASSQDWAGGWDEQYF
size: once; V: TRBV5-1; J: TRBJ2-5; D: -; DNA: TGCGCCAGCAGCTTGGGGGAGATGGCAAAAGAGACCCAGTACTTC; CDR3: CASSLGEMAKETQYF
size: -; V: TRBV5-6; J: TRBJ2-3; D: -; DNA: TGTGCCAGCAGCCCGACGGTGAGCGGATCCACAGATACGCAGTATTTT; CDR3: CASSPTVSGSTDTQYF
size: -; V: TRBV6-5; J: TRBJ2-5; D: -; DNA: TGTGCCAGCAGTTACGTCCCGCTCCCCAATCAAGAGACCCAGTACTTC; CDR3: CASSYVPLPNQETQYF
size: -; V: TRBV7-9; J: TRBJ2-7; D: TRBD2; DNA: TGTGCCAGCAGCTTCTCGACGGGACTAGCGGGACTCGAGCAGTACTTC; CDR3: CASSFSTGLAGLEQYF
size: -; V: TRBV27; J: TRBJ2-1; D: -; DNA: TGTGCCAGCAGTTTAGCGGGACCATACAATGAGCAGTTCTTC; CDR3: CASSLAGPYNEQFF
size: -; V: TRBV27; J: TRBJ1-2; D: -; DNA: TGTGCCAGCAGTTTAGAAGAAAAGGGGAACTATGGCTACACCTTC; CDR3: CASSLEEKGNYGYTF
size: -; V: TRBV5-4; J: TRBJ2-5; D: TRBD2; DNA: TGTGCCAGCAGCTTAGCGGGAGCCCTCCAAGAGACCCAGTACTTC; CDR3: CASSLAGALQETQYF
size: -; V: TRBV9; J: TRBJ2-3; D: TRBD2; DNA: TGTGCCAGCAGCCGTGGACTAGCGGATAGCACAGATACGCAGTATTTT; CDR3: CASSRGLADSTDTQYF
size: -; V: TRBV29-1; J: TRBJ2-5; D: -; DNA: TGCAGCGCCCTGCGGACAGTCCAAGAGACCCAGTACTTC; CDR3: CSALRTVQETQYF
size: -; V: TRBV7-9; J: TRBJ1-4; D: TRBD1; DNA: TGTGCCAGCAGCTGGAAGGACAGGGGGCTTGAAAAACTGTTTTTT; CDR3: CASSWKDRGLEKLFF
size: -; V: TRBV7-2; J: TRBJ2-7; D: TRBD2; DNA: TGTGCCAGCAGCTCAGGACGCAGGTTTGAGCGGGATGACTACGAGCAGTACTTC; CDR3: CASSSGRRFERDDYEQYF